The rows below give T cell receptor beta chains drawn from one sample of a study of OX40 agonist ivuxolimab in advanced cancers. The assay was immunoSEQ multiplex PCR, and TCRdb's table has in-frame clones only and misses some. This table holds under 14,000 clones, 60% to 80% found once. The sample in question was CD4+ or CD8+ T cells sorted from blood, obtained in a trial of the OX40 agonist ivuxolimab. Receptors originate from an adult with an advanced solid tumor such as melanoma, head and neck, liver or kidney cancer. The CDR3 runs from the conserved cysteine through the conserved F or W. The order of the fields is CDR3 protein, CDR3 DNA, clone size, V gene, J gene, D gene. The D gene is left open where the match is weak. Clone sizes are given selectively: once, few, many, or a class where the clone is expanded.

cdr3_aa: CASSLGQRETQYF
cdr3_nt: TGTGCCAGCAGCTTAGGACAGAGGGAGACCCAGTACTTC
clone_size: .
v_call: TRBV7-8
j_call: TRBJ2-5
d_call: .

cdr3_aa: CASSAPPAEQPQHF
cdr3_nt: TGTGCCAGCAGCGCTCCTCCCGCGGAGCAGCCCCAGCATTTT
clone_size: once
v_call: TRBV9
j_call: TRBJ1-5
d_call: .

cdr3_aa: CASRGGDYGYTF
cdr3_nt: TGTGCCAGCAGGGGGGGCGACTATGGCTACACCTTC
clone_size: .
v_call: TRBV13
j_call: TRBJ1-2
d_call: .

cdr3_aa: CASSQGLNQPQHF
cdr3_nt: TGCGCCAGCAGCCAAGGCCTCAATCAGCCCCAGCATTTT
clone_size: few
v_call: TRBV4-1
j_call: TRBJ1-5
d_call: .

cdr3_aa: CASSLLGGNQPQHF
cdr3_nt: TGTGCCAGCAGTTTATTAGGTGGGAATCAGCCCCAGCATTTT
clone_size: .
v_call: TRBV6-5
j_call: TRBJ1-5
d_call: .

cdr3_aa: CASSVEPGTNYNEQFF
cdr3_nt: TGTGCCAGCAGCGTAGAGCCAGGGACCAACTACAATGAGCAGTTCTTC
clone_size: .
v_call: TRBV9
j_call: TRBJ2-1
d_call: .

cdr3_aa: CASSGEGYEQYF
cdr3_nt: TGTGCCAGCAGCGGGGAGGGCTACGAGCAGTACTTC
clone_size: .
v_call: TRBV9
j_call: TRBJ2-7
d_call: TRBD2

cdr3_aa: CASSQSPGPDTEAFF
cdr3_nt: TGTGCCAGCAGCCAATCGCCAGGGCCGGACACTGAAGCTTTCTTT
clone_size: .
v_call: TRBV16
j_call: TRBJ1-1
d_call: .

cdr3_aa: CASSVGDSLSGNTIYF
cdr3_nt: TGTGCCAGCAGCGTTGGGGACAGCCTCTCTGGAAACACCATATATTTT
clone_size: .
v_call: TRBV9
j_call: TRBJ1-3
d_call: TRBD1

cdr3_aa: CASDKGQAWGGYTF
cdr3_nt: TGTGCCAGCGATAAGGGACAGGCGTGGGGTGGCTACACCTTC
clone_size: few
v_call: TRBV28
j_call: TRBJ1-2
d_call: TRBD1

cdr3_aa: CASSPDGREGRETQYF
cdr3_nt: TGTGCCAGCAGCCCCGACGGGCGGGAGGGCCGGGAGACCCAGTACTTC
clone_size: .
v_call: TRBV13
j_call: TRBJ2-5
d_call: TRBD2

cdr3_aa: CASRTEDTAPNTEAFF
cdr3_nt: TGTGCCAGCAGAACAGAGGACACAGCCCCGAACACTGAAGCTTTCTTT
clone_size: .
v_call: TRBV27
j_call: TRBJ1-1
d_call: .

cdr3_aa: CASSLTGGHGSPLHF
cdr3_nt: TGTGCCAGCAGCTTGACAGGGGGCCACGGTTCACCCCTCCACTTT
clone_size: once
v_call: TRBV7-3
j_call: TRBJ1-6
d_call: TRBD1

cdr3_aa: CASSSLGQGPGYNEQFF
cdr3_nt: TGTGCCAGCAGCTCCCTAGGGCAGGGGCCGGGCTACAATGAGCAGTTCTTC
clone_size: once
v_call: TRBV5-5
j_call: TRBJ2-1
d_call: .

cdr3_aa: CASSYSGTLNTEAFF
cdr3_nt: TGTGCCAGCAGTTACTCCGGGACACTGAACACTGAAGCTTTCTTT
clone_size: few
v_call: TRBV6-5
j_call: TRBJ1-1
d_call: .

cdr3_aa: CASSPGQGGYEQYF
cdr3_nt: TGTGCCAGCAGCCCCGGGCAGGGAGGCTACGAGCAGTACTTC
clone_size: once
v_call: TRBV28
j_call: TRBJ2-7
d_call: .

cdr3_aa: CASRDFYNEQFF
cdr3_nt: TGTGCCAGCAGGGATTTCTACAATGAGCAGTTCTTC
clone_size: .
v_call: TRBV25-1
j_call: TRBJ2-1
d_call: .

cdr3_aa: CASAERKVNTGELFF
cdr3_nt: TGTGCCAGCGCAGAAAGAAAAGTGAACACCGGGGAGCTGTTTTTT
clone_size: few
v_call: TRBV25-1
j_call: TRBJ2-2
d_call: .

cdr3_aa: CASSEAGAGYTDTQYF
cdr3_nt: TGTGCCAGCAGTGAAGCGGGGGCAGGGTACACAGATACGCAGTATTTT
clone_size: .
v_call: TRBV6-1
j_call: TRBJ2-3
d_call: .

cdr3_aa: CASSTPGQGPIPSGANVLTF
cdr3_nt: TGTGCCAGTAGTACCCCGGGACAGGGGCCAATCCCCTCTGGGGCCAACGTCCTGACTTTC
clone_size: .
v_call: TRBV19
j_call: TRBJ2-6
d_call: TRBD1

cdr3_aa: CASRSRPSTDTQYF
cdr3_nt: TGTGCCAGCCGTTCGCGGCCTAGCACAGATACGCAGTATTTT
clone_size: once
v_call: TRBV5-4
j_call: TRBJ2-3
d_call: .

cdr3_aa: CASSLLMRTEAFF
cdr3_nt: TGTGCCAGCAGCCTGCTTATGAGGACTGAAGCTTTCTTT
clone_size: .
v_call: TRBV27
j_call: TRBJ1-1
d_call: .

cdr3_aa: CASSYQIGTDYEQYF
cdr3_nt: TGTGCCAGCAGTTACCAGATCGGGACGGACTACGAGCAGTACTTC
clone_size: .
v_call: TRBV6-5
j_call: TRBJ2-7
d_call: .

cdr3_aa: CASEPGRNSYNEQFF
cdr3_nt: TGTGCCAGCGAACCGGGCAGGAACTCCTACAATGAGCAGTTCTTC
clone_size: .
v_call: TRBV7-9
j_call: TRBJ2-1
d_call: .

cdr3_aa: CAWGTGQGIYGYTF
cdr3_nt: TGTGCCTGGGGGACGGGACAGGGGATCTATGGCTACACCTTC
clone_size: .
v_call: TRBV30
j_call: TRBJ1-2
d_call: TRBD1

cdr3_aa: CASSPGQGVGGDTQYF
cdr3_nt: TGTGCCAGCAGCCCAGGACAGGGGGTTGGGGGAGATACGCAGTATTTT
clone_size: .
v_call: TRBV7-3
j_call: TRBJ2-3
d_call: TRBD1

cdr3_aa: CASSFLAVETQYF
cdr3_nt: TGTGCCAGCAGTTTTCTAGCGGTGGAGACCCAGTACTTC
clone_size: once
v_call: TRBV28
j_call: TRBJ2-5
d_call: TRBD2

cdr3_aa: CSVDRSDRMNTEAFF
cdr3_nt: TGCAGCGTCGACAGAAGCGACAGGATGAACACTGAAGCTTTCTTT
clone_size: few
v_call: TRBV29-1
j_call: TRBJ1-1
d_call: .

cdr3_aa: CSVEDPDRGATNTEAFF
cdr3_nt: TGCAGCGTTGAAGATCCCGACAGGGGGGCGACGAACACTGAAGCTTTCTTT
clone_size: .
v_call: TRBV29-1
j_call: TRBJ1-1
d_call: TRBD1

cdr3_aa: CASSPATGSTDTQYF
cdr3_nt: TGTGCCAGCTCACCAGCGACAGGGAGCACAGATACGCAGTATTTT
clone_size: .
v_call: TRBV18
j_call: TRBJ2-3
d_call: TRBD1

cdr3_aa: CASSVTGPFYNEQFF
cdr3_nt: TGTGCCAGTAGTGTGACAGGGCCCTTTTACAATGAGCAGTTCTTC
clone_size: .
v_call: TRBV19
j_call: TRBJ2-1
d_call: TRBD1

cdr3_aa: CASTSDGLNTLNTEAFF
cdr3_nt: TGCGCCAGCACCTCCGACGGACTTAATACTCTGAACACTGAAGCTTTCTTT
clone_size: .
v_call: TRBV5-1
j_call: TRBJ1-1
d_call: .

cdr3_aa: CASSPTTGGARNEKLFF
cdr3_nt: TGTGCCAGCAGCCCGACGACAGGGGGCGCTCGGAATGAAAAACTGTTTTTT
clone_size: few
v_call: TRBV7-9
j_call: TRBJ1-4
d_call: TRBD1

cdr3_aa: CASSPSAGGADTQYF
cdr3_nt: TGTGCCAGCAGCCCGTCAGCGGGAGGTGCAGATACGCAGTATTTT
clone_size: .
v_call: TRBV6-4
j_call: TRBJ2-3
d_call: TRBD2

cdr3_aa: CASSLAGSRTEAFF
cdr3_nt: TGTGCCAGCAGCTTGGCGGGGAGCAGGACTGAAGCTTTCTTT
clone_size: .
v_call: TRBV5-6
j_call: TRBJ1-1
d_call: .

cdr3_aa: CASSFRRDSNQPQHF
cdr3_nt: TGTGCCAGCAGTTTCAGAAGGGATAGCAATCAGCCCCAGCATTTT
clone_size: .
v_call: TRBV28
j_call: TRBJ1-5
d_call: .

cdr3_aa: CASTQGSGELFF
cdr3_nt: TGTGCCAGCACCCAGGGGTCCGGGGAGCTGTTTTTT
clone_size: .
v_call: TRBV9
j_call: TRBJ2-2
d_call: .

cdr3_aa: CASSLGQIEAFF
cdr3_nt: TGTGCCAGCAGCCTAGGACAGATTGAAGCTTTCTTT
clone_size: .
v_call: TRBV5-6
j_call: TRBJ1-1
d_call: .

cdr3_aa: CASSLTGDPYNEQFF
cdr3_nt: TGTGCCAGCAGTTTAACAGGGGATCCCTACAATGAGCAGTTCTTC
clone_size: .
v_call: TRBV28
j_call: TRBJ2-1
d_call: TRBD1

cdr3_aa: CASRLSSGNTIYF
cdr3_nt: TGTGCCAGCAGGCTGAGCTCTGGAAACACCATATATTTT
clone_size: .
v_call: TRBV28
j_call: TRBJ1-3
d_call: .

cdr3_aa: CASSLWPEANEKLFF
cdr3_nt: TGCGCCAGCAGCTTGTGGCCCGAGGCTAATGAAAAACTGTTTTTT
clone_size: few
v_call: TRBV5-1
j_call: TRBJ1-4
d_call: .

cdr3_aa: CASSPTPRSLVNTEAFF
cdr3_nt: TGTGCCAGCAGTCCGACGCCCAGGTCCCTGGTGAACACTGAAGCTTTCTTT
clone_size: .
v_call: TRBV27
j_call: TRBJ1-1
d_call: .

cdr3_aa: CASSRTSGENSYEQYF
cdr3_nt: TGTGCCAGCAGCCGAACTAGCGGGGAGAACTCCTACGAGCAGTACTTC
clone_size: few
v_call: TRBV2
j_call: TRBJ2-7
d_call: TRBD2

cdr3_aa: CATSSPLAGSTDTQYF
cdr3_nt: TGTGCCACCAGCAGCCCCTTGGCAGGGAGCACAGATACGCAGTATTTT
clone_size: .
v_call: TRBV15
j_call: TRBJ2-3
d_call: .

cdr3_aa: CASSRRSSYNSPLHF
cdr3_nt: TGTGCCAGCAGCCGCCGGAGCTCCTATAATTCACCCCTCCACTTT
clone_size: .
v_call: TRBV28
j_call: TRBJ1-6
d_call: .

cdr3_aa: CASSQDFGLYNEQFF
cdr3_nt: TGTGCCAGCAGCCAAGATTTCGGACTTTACAATGAGCAGTTCTTC
clone_size: .
v_call: TRBV4-2
j_call: TRBJ2-1
d_call: .

cdr3_aa: CASSLDRRYEQYF
cdr3_nt: TGCGCCAGCAGCTTGGACAGACGTTACGAGCAGTACTTC
clone_size: .
v_call: TRBV5-1
j_call: TRBJ2-7
d_call: .

cdr3_aa: CASSRDREATNEKLFF
cdr3_nt: TGTGCCAGCAGTCGGGACAGGGAAGCAACTAATGAAAAACTGTTTTTT
clone_size: .
v_call: TRBV27
j_call: TRBJ1-4
d_call: TRBD1

cdr3_aa: CASSALTWEGQVTF
cdr3_nt: TGTGCCAGCAGTGCCCTTACGTGGGAAGGACAGGTGACCTTC
clone_size: large
v_call: TRBV6-5
j_call: TRBJ1-2
d_call: TRBD1

cdr3_aa: CASSYAGRETQYF
cdr3_nt: TGTGCCAGCAGTTACGCCGGGAGGGAGACCCAGTACTTC
clone_size: .
v_call: TRBV6-5
j_call: TRBJ2-5
d_call: TRBD2

cdr3_aa: CASSDGAWGQAYGYTF
cdr3_nt: TGTGCCAGCAGTGACGGCGCTTGGGGGCAGGCCTATGGCTACACCTTC
clone_size: .
v_call: TRBV6-4
j_call: TRBJ1-2
d_call: .

cdr3_aa: CASSSPGGANNEQFF
cdr3_nt: TGTGCCAGCAGTTCCCCAGGGGGCGCTAATAATGAGCAGTTCTTC
clone_size: .
v_call: TRBV28
j_call: TRBJ2-1
d_call: TRBD1

cdr3_aa: CASSYTPMAETQYF
cdr3_nt: TGTGCCAGCAGTTACACACCGATGGCGGAGACCCAGTACTTC
clone_size: .
v_call: TRBV6-5
j_call: TRBJ2-5
d_call: .

cdr3_aa: CASSPEGGGGTGELFF
cdr3_nt: TGTGCCAGCAGCCCCGAGGGGGGTGGCGGCACCGGGGAGCTGTTTTTT
clone_size: .
v_call: TRBV7-9
j_call: TRBJ2-2
d_call: .